Presented here are 23 T cell receptor beta chains from one specimen sequenced in a study of cytomegalovirus exposure and HLA in healthy donors. Using immunoSEQ multiplex PCR, the repertoire was profiled, and TCRdb retains in-frame clones only, with some absent. Here the sample spans 300,000 to 450,000 clones, 86% being singletons. The sample consisted of PBMCs. The receptors come from a woman aged 18-30 years in good health and CMV-seronegative.

The chain has TRBV9 and TRBJ1-1; possibly TRBD1 for D (6 bases). The V gene's germline CDR1 is SGDLS and CDR2 YYNGEE. CDR3 size: 16 residues. V was trimmed by 0 bases and J by 2 bases, leaving 14 bases between them. The chain's CDR3 is CASSVEADSFNTEAFF. The CDR3 nucleotides read TGTGCCAGCAGCGTAGAAGCGGACAGTTTCAACACTGAAGCTTTCTTT.

V usage is TRBV5-8 and J usage is TRBJ1-2, with no clear D. From germline, CDR1 is SGHTS and CDR2 YDEGEE. The germline V and J ends were trimmed by 0 bases and 6 bases, with 18 bases remaining between them. The CDR3 sequence is 16 residues long. The CDR3 DNA reads TGTGCCAGCAGCTTGGCGGGTCTTTTCCGGCGGGATGGCTACACCTTC. Its protein product is CASSLAGLFRRDGYTF.

The V gene is TRBV6-6, the J gene TRBJ1-1; 9 bases are a match to TRBD1. The CDR3 spans 13 residues. The V gene's germline CDR1 is MNHNY and CDR2 SVGAGI (reference sequence). Trimming removed 6 bases from V and 11 bases from J; junction bases left unmatched: 10. The CDR3 sequence: CASSPQGAFGAFF. The CDR3 DNA sequence: TGTGCCAGCAGCCCACAGGGGGCGTTCGGGGCTTTCTTT.

This clone has only one observation. This chain uses TRBV5-1 with TRBJ2-2; 8 bases fit TRBD1. J gave up 0 bases and V 6 bases, and 1 base lay outside the gene matches. From germline, CDR1 is SGHRS and CDR2 YFSETQ. This CDR3 comprises 14 residues. CDR3 sequence: CASMGQANTGELFF. CDR3 in DNA: TGCGCCAGCATGGGACAGGCGAACACCGGGGAGCTGTTTTTT. Complete variable domain (other parts from reference TRBV5-1 and TRBJ2-2): KAGVTQTPRYLIKTRGQQVTLSCSPISGHRSVSWYQQTPGQGLQFLFEYFSETQRNKGNFPGRFSGRQFSNSRSEMNVSTLELGDSALYLCASMGQANTGELFFGEGSRLTVL.

This clone came up once. The chain joins TRBV5-6 to TRBJ1-1, with 9 bases identical to TRBD1. V was clipped by 3 bases and J by 7 bases; unmatched bases: 10. Germline values: CDR1 SGHDT, CDR2 YYEEEE. The CDR3 loop spans 15 amino acids. The CDR3 protein is CASSYRDRDQREAFF. CDR3 DNA sequence: TGTGCCAGCAGCTACCGGGACAGGGACCAACGTGAAGCTTTCTTT.

V gene TRBV4-1 combines with J gene TRBJ2-7, with 10 bases identical to TRBD2. The CDR3 consists of 15 residues. Germline V gene sequence: CDR1 MGHRA, CDR2 YSYEKL. V was clipped by 1 base and J by 3 bases; unmatched bases: 3. Here the CDR3 DNA reads TGCGCCAGCAGCCAAGCGCTAGCGGGGGTCTACGAGCAGTACTTC. It encodes CASSQALAGVYEQYF.

This chain uses TRBV11-2 with TRBJ1-1; TRBD1 aligns across 8 bases. With V trimmed by 6 bases and J by 8 bases, 5 bases remained unmatched. Germline V gene sequence: CDR1 SGHAT, CDR2 FQNNGV. This CDR3 is built from 12 residues. CDR3: CASRRDRPEAFF. As DNA, the CDR3 is TGTGCCAGCAGAAGGGACAGGCCAGAAGCTTTCTTT. Supplemented by reference TRBV11-2 and TRBJ1-1, the full variable domain reads EAGVAQSPRYKIIEKRQSVAFWCNPISGHATLYWYQQILGQGPKLLIQFQNNGVVDDSQLPKDRFSAERLKGVDSTLKIQPAKLEDSAVYLCASRRDRPEAFFGQGTRLTVV.

The rearrangement links TRBV27 to TRBJ1-1, with 8 bases aligning to TRBD1. Germline V gene data show CDR1 as MNHEY and CDR2 as SMNVEV (reference sequence). The trim removed 5 bases at V and 0 bases at J, leaving 5 bases unmatched. The CDR3 contains 15 residues. The CDR3 DNA is TGTGCCAGCAGTACCCTGACAGGGGTGAACACTGAAGCTTTCTTT. This encodes CASSTLTGVNTEAFF.

This chain uses TRBV11-3 with TRBJ2-1; a weak D match, TRBD2 (6 bases). CDR3 length equals 16 residues. CDR1 and CDR2 from the germline V gene are SGHNT and YENEEA. V dropped 8 bases and J dropped 0 bases, with 17 bases sitting between them. The CDR3 DNA reads as TGTGCCAGCTCACCTAGAGGAGGGGTCTCCTACAATGAGCAGTTCTTC. Translated: CASSPRGGVSYNEQFF. The full variable domain, its missing parts supplied by reference TRBV11-3 and TRBJ2-1, is EAGVVQSPRYKIIEKKQPVAFWCNPISGHNTLYWYLQNLGQGPELLIRYENEEAVDDSQLPKDRFSAERLKGVDSTLKIQPAELGDSAVYLCASSPRGGVSYNEQFFGPGTRLTVL.

This clone appeared a single time. The CDR3 here is CAWTGGSLTQYF. The CDR3 bases are TGTGCCTGGACAGGGGGCTCATTAACCCAGTACTTC. The chain has TRBV30 and TRBJ2-5; 8 bases map to TRBD1. The CDR3 contains 12 residues. Germline trimming cut 4 bases from V and 8 bases from J; bases unmatched to any gene: 6. Germline V gives CDR1 GTSNPN, CDR2 SVGIG (reference sequence). The full variable domain, in which reference TRBV30 and TRBJ2-5 provide the parts outside the CDR3, is SQTIHQWPATLVQPVGSPLSLECTVEGTSNPNLYWYRQAAGRGLQLLFYSVGIGQISSEVPQNLSASRPQDRQFILSSKKLLLSDSGFYLCAWTGGSLTQYFGPGTRLLVL.

This clone was observed a single time. The chain carries TRBV9 and TRBJ2-2, with 8 positions matching TRBD2. Germline-derived CDR1 and CDR2 are SGDLS and YYNGEE. The J segment lost 8 bases and the V segment lost 1 base, leaving 10 bases of the junction unmatched. CDR3 length equals 16 residues. The CDR3 coding sequence is TGTGCCAGCAGCGTAAGACTAGCGAACTACGATGGGGAGCTGTTTTTT. It codes for CASSVRLANYDGELFF.

J is TRBJ1-5 and V is TRBV30; D is unclear. This CDR3 has 13 residues. V dropped 3 bases and J dropped 1 base, with 7 bases sitting between them. Germline lookup yields CDR1 GTSNPN and CDR2 SVGIG (reference sequence). The CDR3 nucleotides read TGTGCCTGGAGCCCCAGGAGCAATCAGCCCCAGCATTTT. Encoded protein: CAWSPRSNQPQHF.

The CDR3 DNA reads as TGCGCCAGCAGCCCGAGGACAGGACTCAATGAGCAGTTCTTC. Its translation is CASSPRTGLNEQFF. The chain recombines TRBV5-1 with TRBJ2-1, with 7 positions matching TRBD1. Germline V gene lookup returns CDR1 SGHRS and CDR2 YFSETQ. The CDR3 consists of 14 residues. The trim removed 4 bases at V and 6 bases at J, leaving 7 bases unmatched.

The rearrangement joins TRBV27 to TRBJ2-7; D is unclear. The germline V and J ends were trimmed by 6 bases and 0 bases, with 18 bases remaining between them. Germline V gene lookup returns CDR1 MNHEY and CDR2 SMNVEV (reference sequence). This CDR3 is built from 16 residues. This chain's CDR3 is CASSRSVGRFSYEQYF. CDR3 nucleotide sequence: TGTGCCAGCAGCCGTTCGGTAGGCAGGTTCTCCTACGAGCAGTACTTC.

This clone was observed a handful of times. The chain employs TRBV7-2 and TRBJ1-2, with 7 bases lining up with TRBD1. Trimming at V came to 4 bases and at J to 3 bases, leaving 2 bases not matched to a gene. Germline CDR1 reads SGHTA; CDR2 reads FQGNSA. The length of the CDR3 is 13 residues. CDR3 loop: CASSSGQYYGYTF. The CDR3 region has the DNA TGTGCCAGCAGCTCGGGACAGTACTATGGCTACACCTTC.

This sequence joins TRBV19 and TRBJ1-3; D not resolved. Germline CDR1 reads LNHDA; CDR2 reads SQIVND (reference sequence). Deletions cut 5 bases from V and 0 bases from J, with 17 bases between. The CDR3 runs to 17 residues. The DNA for the CDR3 is TGTGCCAGTAGTCCTAATGGACTGCGGCCCTCTGGAAACACCATATATTTT. Translation: CASSPNGLRPSGNTIYF.

The J gene is TRBJ2-2, the V gene TRBV5-1; D not certain. The length of the CDR3 is 18 residues. Germline V gene sequence: CDR1 SGHRS, CDR2 YFSETQ. Trimming took off 1 base at V and 6 bases at J, with 22 bases between the two ends. The CDR3 spells CASSLFFLSPGSPGELFF. As DNA, the CDR3 is TGCGCCAGCAGCTTGTTTTTTTTGTCTCCCGGGTCCCCCGGGGAGCTGTTTTTT.

The chain uses TRBV6-1 and TRBJ1-2; D may be TRBD1 (6 bases). This CDR3 is 14 amino acids long. With 3 bases removed from V and 8 bases from J, the gap between germline ends came to 16 bases. Germline-derived CDR1 and CDR2 are MNHNS and SASEGT. The CDR3 region has the DNA TGTGCCAGCAGTGAGGGCCAGGGGCAGGAGGGCTACACCTTC. The encoded protein is CASSEGQGQEGYTF.

The chain joins TRBV4-1 to TRBJ2-7; TRBD1 matches at 10 bases. Germline V gives CDR1 MGHRA, CDR2 YSYEKL. This CDR3 has 15 residues. The V gene end was trimmed by 2 bases and the J gene end by 3 bases; junction bases not matched to a gene: 4. CDR3 residues: CASSQRTGGNYEQYF. CDR3 DNA sequence: TGCGCCAGCAGCCAACGGACAGGGGGGAACTACGAGCAGTACTTC.

The chain combines TRBV10-1 with TRBJ2-1; maybe TRBD2 (6 bases). This CDR3 is built from 13 residues. Trimming pared 2 bases from V and 7 bases from J, leaving 9 bases between. Germline V CDR1 and CDR2: WNHNN, SYGVQD (reference sequence). The CDR3 nucleotides read TGCGCCAGCAGTGAGAGGAGGGGTAATGAGCAGTTCTTC. Translating it yields CASSERRGNEQFF.

The chain links TRBV18 to TRBJ1-1; 8 nucleotides match TRBD1. There are 18 residues in the CDR3. The J segment lost 4 bases and the V segment lost 4 bases, leaving 17 bases of the junction unmatched. Germline-derived CDR1 and CDR2 are KGHSH and LQKENI. CDR3 region: CASSHASGAGGASTEAFF. CDR3 DNA sequence: TGTGCCAGCTCACATGCCTCCGGGGCAGGGGGCGCGAGCACTGAAGCTTTCTTT. Combining the CDR3 with reference TRBV18 and TRBJ1-1 gives the whole variable domain NAGVMQNPRHLVRRRGQEARLRCSPMKGHSHVYWYRQLPEEGLKFMVYLQKENIIDESGMPKERFSAEFPKEGPSILRIQQVVRGDSAAYFCASSHASGAGGASTEAFFGQGTRLTVV.

This chain joins TRBV10-1 and TRBJ2-7, with TRBD1 identical over 8 bases. The V segment lost 2 bases and the J segment 6 bases; nucleotides outside the gene matches: 6. The germline gives CDR1 WNHNN, CDR2 SYGVQD (reference sequence). CDR3 length: 14 residues. The CDR3 bases are TGCGCCAGCAGTGAGGACAGGGGTCTTGGCGAGCAGTACTTC. Translated: CASSEDRGLGEQYF.

Only a few counts were recorded for this clone. The chain carries TRBV29-1 and TRBJ1-2, with 7 bases matching TRBD1. V lost 7 bases, J lost 4 bases, and 6 bases stayed unmatched. The CDR3 is 12 amino acids. Germline V gives CDR1 SQVTM, CDR2 ANQGSEA. The CDR3, as DNA: TGCAGCGCCCCCCGACAGGGCTATGGCTACACCTTC. Translating it yields CSAPRQGYGYTF.